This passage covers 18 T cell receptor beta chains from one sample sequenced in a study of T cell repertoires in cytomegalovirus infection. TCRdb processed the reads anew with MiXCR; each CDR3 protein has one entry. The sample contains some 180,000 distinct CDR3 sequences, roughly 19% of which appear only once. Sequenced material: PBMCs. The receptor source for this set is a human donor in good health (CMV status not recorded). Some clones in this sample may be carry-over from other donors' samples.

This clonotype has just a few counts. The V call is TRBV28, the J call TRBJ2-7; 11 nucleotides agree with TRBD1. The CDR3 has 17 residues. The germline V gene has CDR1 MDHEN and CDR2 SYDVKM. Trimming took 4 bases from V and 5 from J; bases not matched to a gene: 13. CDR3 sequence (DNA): TGTGCCAGCAGTTCCTCTCTCGGGACAGGGGGTTGGAACGAGCAGTACTTC. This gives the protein CASSSSLGTGGWNEQYF.

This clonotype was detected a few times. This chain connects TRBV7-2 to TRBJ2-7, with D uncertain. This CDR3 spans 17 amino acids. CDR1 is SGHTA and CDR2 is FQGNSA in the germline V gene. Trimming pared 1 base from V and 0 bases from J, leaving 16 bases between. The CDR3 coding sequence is TGTGCCAGCAGCTTAGTAGGAAGGAGCTCTAGCTCCTACGAGCAGTACTTC. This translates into CASSLVGRSSSSYEQYF.

CDR3 sequence: CASGLGQAASGNTIYF. CDR3 coding DNA: TGTGCTAGTGGCCTGGGACAGGCCGCCTCTGGAAACACCATATATTTT. The chain couples TRBV12-5 to TRBJ1-3; 8 bases map to TRBD1. The CDR3 runs to 16 residues. Per germline, CDR1 LGHNT and CDR2 FRNRAP. The trim removed 6 bases at V and 0 bases at J, leaving 7 bases unmatched.

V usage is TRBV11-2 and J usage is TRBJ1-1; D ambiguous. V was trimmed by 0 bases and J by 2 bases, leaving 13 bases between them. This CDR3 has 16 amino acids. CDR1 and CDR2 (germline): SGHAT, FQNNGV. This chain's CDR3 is CASSLETFSSNTEAFF. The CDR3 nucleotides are TGTGCCAGCAGCTTAGAGACATTCTCCAGCAACACTGAAGCTTTCTTT.

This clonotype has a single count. CDR3 in amino acids: CSVEDRGSNYGYTF. The DNA for the CDR3 is TGCAGCGTTGAAGACCGAGGCTCAAACTATGGCTACACCTTC. The V call is TRBV29-1, the J call TRBJ1-2, with no clear D. The germline CDR1 and CDR2 sequences are SQVTM and ANQGSEA. The CDR3 is 14 amino acids. The V and J ends lost 0 bases and 2 bases respectively, with 10 bases between them.

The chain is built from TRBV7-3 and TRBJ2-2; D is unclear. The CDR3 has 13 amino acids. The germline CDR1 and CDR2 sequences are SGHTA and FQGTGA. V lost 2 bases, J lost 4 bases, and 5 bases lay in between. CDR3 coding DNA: TGTGCCAGCAGCTTAGAGTCCACCGGGGAGCTGTTTTTT. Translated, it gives CASSLESTGELFF.

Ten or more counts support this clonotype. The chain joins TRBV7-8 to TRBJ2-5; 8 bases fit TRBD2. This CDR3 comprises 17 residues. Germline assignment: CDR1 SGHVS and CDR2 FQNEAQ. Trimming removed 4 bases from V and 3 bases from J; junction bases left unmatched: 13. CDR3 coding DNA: TGTGCCAGCAGCTCTTCCCAGCCGGGACTAGTGGAAGAGACCCAGTACTTC. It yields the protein CASSSSQPGLVEETQYF.

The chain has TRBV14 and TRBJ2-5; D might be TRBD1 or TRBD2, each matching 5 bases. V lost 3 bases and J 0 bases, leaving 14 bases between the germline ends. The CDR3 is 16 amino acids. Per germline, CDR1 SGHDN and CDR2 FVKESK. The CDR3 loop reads CASSQTPGTHQETQYF. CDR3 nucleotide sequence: TGTGCCAGCAGCCAGACTCCCGGGACGCACCAAGAGACCCAGTACTTC.

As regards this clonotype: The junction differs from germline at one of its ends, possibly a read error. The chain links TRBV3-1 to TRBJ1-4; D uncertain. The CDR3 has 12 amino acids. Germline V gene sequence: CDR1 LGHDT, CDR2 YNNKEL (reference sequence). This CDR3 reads CASSQVGNLPYF. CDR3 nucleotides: TGTGCCAGCAGCCAAGTGGGGAACCTTCCTTATTTT.

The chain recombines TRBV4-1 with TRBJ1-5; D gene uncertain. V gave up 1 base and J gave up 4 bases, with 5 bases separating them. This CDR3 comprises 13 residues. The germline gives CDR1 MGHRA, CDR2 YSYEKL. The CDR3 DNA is TGCGCCAGCAGCCAAGTAGGGAATCAGCCCCAGCATTTT. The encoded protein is CASSQVGNQPQHF.

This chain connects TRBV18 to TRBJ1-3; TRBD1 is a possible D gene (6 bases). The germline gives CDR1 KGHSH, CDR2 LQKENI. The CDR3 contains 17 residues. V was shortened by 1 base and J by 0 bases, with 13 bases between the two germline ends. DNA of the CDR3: TGTGCCAGCTCACCACAAGCAACAGGGCACTCTGGAAACACCATATATTTT. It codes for CASSPQATGHSGNTIYF.

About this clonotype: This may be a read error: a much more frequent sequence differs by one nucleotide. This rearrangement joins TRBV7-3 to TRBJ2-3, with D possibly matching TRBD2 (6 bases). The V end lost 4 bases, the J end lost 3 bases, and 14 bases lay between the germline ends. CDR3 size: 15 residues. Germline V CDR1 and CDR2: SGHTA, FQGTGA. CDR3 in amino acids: CASSSLPAGTDTQYF. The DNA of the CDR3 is TGTGCCAGCAGCTCGTTGCCGGCGGGGACAGATACGCAGTATTTT.

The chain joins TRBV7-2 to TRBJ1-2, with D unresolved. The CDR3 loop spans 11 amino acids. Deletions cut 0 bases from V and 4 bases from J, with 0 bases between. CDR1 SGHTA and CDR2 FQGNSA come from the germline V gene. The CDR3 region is CASSLAYGYTF. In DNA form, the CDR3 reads TGTGCCAGCAGCTTAGCCTATGGCTACACCTTC.

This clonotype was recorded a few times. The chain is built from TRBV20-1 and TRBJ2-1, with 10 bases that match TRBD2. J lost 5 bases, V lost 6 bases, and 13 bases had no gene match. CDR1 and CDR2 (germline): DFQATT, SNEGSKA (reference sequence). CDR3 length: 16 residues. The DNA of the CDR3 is TGCAGTGCCCTAGTCCCAAGCGGGAGGGCCCACAATGAGCAGTTCTTC. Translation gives CSALVPSGRAHNEQFF.

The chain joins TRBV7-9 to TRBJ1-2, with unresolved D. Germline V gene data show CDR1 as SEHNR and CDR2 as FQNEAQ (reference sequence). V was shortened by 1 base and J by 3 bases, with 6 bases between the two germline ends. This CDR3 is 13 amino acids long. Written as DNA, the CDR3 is TGTGCCAGCAGCTTAGACACTGACTATGGCTACACCTTC. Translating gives CASSLDTDYGYTF. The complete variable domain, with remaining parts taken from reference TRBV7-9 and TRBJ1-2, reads DTGVSQNPRHKITKRGQNVTFRCDPISEHNRLYWYRQTLGQGPEFLTYFQNEAQLEKSRLLSDRFSAERPKGSFSTLEIQRTEQGDSAMYLCASSLDTDYGYTFGSGTRLTVV.

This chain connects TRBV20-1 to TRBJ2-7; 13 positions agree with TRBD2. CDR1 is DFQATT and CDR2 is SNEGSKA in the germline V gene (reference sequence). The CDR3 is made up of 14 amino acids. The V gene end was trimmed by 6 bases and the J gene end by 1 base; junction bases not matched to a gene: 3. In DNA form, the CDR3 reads TGCAGTGCCACTAGCGGGAGGGATTCCTACGAGCAGTACTTC. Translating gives CSATSGRDSYEQYF.

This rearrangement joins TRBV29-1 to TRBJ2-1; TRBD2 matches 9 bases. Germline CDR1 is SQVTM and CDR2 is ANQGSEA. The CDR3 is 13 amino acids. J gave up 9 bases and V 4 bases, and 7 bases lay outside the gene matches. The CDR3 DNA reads TGCAGCGTTGTGGGCGGGAGGGGTAGTGAGCAGTTCTTC. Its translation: CSVVGGRGSEQFF.

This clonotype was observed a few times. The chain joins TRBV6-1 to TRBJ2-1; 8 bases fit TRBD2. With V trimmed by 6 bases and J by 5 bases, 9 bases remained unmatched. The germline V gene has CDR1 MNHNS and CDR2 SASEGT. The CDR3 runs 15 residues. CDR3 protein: CASRTTGGPHNEQFF. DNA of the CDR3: TGTGCCAGCAGGACCACGGGGGGGCCTCACAATGAGCAGTTCTTC.